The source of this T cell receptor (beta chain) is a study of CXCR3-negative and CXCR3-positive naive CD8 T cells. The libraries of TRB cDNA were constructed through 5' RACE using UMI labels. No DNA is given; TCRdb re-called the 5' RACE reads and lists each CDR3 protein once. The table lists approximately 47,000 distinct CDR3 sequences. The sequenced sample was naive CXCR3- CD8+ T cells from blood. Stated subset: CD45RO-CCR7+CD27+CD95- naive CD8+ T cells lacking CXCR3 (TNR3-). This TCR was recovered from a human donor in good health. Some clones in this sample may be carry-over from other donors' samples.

The CDR3 loop reads CASGYGQQNTEAFF. The chain couples TRBV12-5 to TRBJ1-1; TCRdb indicates TRBD1, and absent DNA this call remains unverified. This CDR3 spans 14 amino acids. Germline-derived CDR1 and CDR2 are LGHNT and FRNRAP.